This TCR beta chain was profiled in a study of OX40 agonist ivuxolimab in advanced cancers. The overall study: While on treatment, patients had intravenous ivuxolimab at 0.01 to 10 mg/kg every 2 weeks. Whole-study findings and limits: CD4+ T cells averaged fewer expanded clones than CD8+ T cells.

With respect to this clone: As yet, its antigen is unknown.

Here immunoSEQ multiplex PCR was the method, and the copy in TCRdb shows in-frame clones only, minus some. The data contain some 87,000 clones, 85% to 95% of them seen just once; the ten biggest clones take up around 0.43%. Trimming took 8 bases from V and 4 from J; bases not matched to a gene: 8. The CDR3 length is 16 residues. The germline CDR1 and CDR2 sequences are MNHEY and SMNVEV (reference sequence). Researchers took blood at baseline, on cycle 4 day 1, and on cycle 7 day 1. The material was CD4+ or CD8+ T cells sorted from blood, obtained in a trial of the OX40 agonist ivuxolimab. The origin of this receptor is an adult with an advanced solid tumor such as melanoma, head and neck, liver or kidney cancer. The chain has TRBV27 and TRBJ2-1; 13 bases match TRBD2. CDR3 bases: TGTGCCAGCCGTCCCCTGGGACTAGCGGGATACAATGAGCAGTTCTTC. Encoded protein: CASRPLGLAGYNEQFF.